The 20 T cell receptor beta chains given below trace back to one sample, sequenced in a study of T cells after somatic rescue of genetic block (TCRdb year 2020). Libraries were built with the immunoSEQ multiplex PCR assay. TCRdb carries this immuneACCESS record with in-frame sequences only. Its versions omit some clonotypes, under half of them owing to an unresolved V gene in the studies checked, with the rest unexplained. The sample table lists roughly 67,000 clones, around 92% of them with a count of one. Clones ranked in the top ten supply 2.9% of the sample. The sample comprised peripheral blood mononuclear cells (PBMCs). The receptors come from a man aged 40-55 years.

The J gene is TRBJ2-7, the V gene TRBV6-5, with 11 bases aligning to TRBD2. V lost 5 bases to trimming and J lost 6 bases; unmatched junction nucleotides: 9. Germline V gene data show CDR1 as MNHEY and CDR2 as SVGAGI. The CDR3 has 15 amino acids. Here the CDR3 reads CASSGLAGGISEQYF. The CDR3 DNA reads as TGTGCCAGCAGTGGGTTAGCGGGGGGGATAAGCGAGCAGTACTTC.

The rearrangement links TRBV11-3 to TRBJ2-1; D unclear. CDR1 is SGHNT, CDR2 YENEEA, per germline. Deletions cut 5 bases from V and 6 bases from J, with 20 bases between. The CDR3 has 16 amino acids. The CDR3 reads CASSPSGAARRNEQFF. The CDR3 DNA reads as TGTGCCAGCAGCCCTTCCGGAGCCGCCCGGCGCAATGAGCAGTTCTTC.

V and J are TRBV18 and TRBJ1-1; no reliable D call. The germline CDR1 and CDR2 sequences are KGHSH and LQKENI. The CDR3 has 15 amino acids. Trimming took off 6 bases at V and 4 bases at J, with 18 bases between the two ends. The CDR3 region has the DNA TGTGCCAGCTCCCCGGGCAGTCACCTGGGCACTGAAGCTTTCTTT. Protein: CASSPGSHLGTEAFF.

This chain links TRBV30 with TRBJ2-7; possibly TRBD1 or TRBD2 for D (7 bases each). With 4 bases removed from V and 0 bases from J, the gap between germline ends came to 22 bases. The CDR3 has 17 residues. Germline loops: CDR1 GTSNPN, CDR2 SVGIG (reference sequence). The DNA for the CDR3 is TGTGCCTGGATTCCCCAGGGGGGGACAGCCAACTCCTACGAGCAGTACTTC. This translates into CAWIPQGGTANSYEQYF.

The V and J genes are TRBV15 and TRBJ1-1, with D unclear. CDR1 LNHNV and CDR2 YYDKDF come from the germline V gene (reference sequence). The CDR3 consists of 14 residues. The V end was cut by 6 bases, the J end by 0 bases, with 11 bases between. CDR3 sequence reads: CATRRAGLNTEAFF. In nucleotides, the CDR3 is TGTGCCACCAGAAGGGCCGGGCTGAACACTGAAGCTTTCTTT.

The CDR3 spells CASSQDSSGANVLTF. DNA for the CDR3: TGTGCCAGCAGCCAAGATTCTTCTGGGGCCAACGTCCTGACTTTC. The rearrangement uses TRBV28 and TRBJ2-6; D unclear. With 6 bases removed from V and 1 base from J, the gap between germline ends came to 10 bases. Germline CDR1 MDHEN, CDR2 SYDVKM. The CDR3 runs to 15 residues.

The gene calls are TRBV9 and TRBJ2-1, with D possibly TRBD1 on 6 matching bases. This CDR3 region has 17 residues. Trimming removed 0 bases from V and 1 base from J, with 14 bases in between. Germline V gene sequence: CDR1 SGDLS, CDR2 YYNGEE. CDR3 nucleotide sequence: TGTGCCAGCAGCGTAGAGCTGGGGACACCTTCCTACAATGAGCAGTTCTTC. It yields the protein CASSVELGTPSYNEQFF.

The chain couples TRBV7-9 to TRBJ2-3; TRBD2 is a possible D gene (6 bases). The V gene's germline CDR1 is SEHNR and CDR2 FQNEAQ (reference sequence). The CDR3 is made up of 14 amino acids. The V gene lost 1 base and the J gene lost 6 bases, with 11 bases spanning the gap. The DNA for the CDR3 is TGTGCCAGCAGCTTAGTTAGAGGAGGGGATACGCAGTATTTT. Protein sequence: CASSLVRGGDTQYF. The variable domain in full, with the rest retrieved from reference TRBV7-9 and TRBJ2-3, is DTGVSQNPRHKITKRGQNVTFRCDPISEHNRLYWYRQTLGQGPEFLTYFQNEAQLEKSRLLSDRFSAERPKGSFSTLEIQRTEQGDSAMYLCASSLVRGGDTQYFGPGTRLTVL.

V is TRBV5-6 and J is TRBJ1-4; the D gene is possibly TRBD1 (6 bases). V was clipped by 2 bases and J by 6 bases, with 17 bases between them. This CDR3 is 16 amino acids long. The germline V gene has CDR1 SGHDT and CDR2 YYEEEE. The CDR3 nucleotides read TGTGCCAGCAGCTTAGGACCCTCAAGGGGGGATGAAAAACTGTTTTTT. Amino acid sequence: CASSLGPSRGDEKLFF.

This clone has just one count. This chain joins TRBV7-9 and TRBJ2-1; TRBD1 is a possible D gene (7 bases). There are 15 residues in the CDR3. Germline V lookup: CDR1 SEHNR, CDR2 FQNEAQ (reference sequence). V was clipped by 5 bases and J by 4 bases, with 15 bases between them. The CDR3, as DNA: TGTGCCAGCAGCACGCCAGGGGGGATATACAATGAGCAGTTCTTC. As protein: CASSTPGGIYNEQFF. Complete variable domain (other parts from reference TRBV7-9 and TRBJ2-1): DTGVSQNPRHKITKRGQNVTFRCDPISEHNRLYWYRQTLGQGPEFLTYFQNEAQLEKSRLLSDRFSAERPKGSFSTLEIQRTEQGDSAMYLCASSTPGGIYNEQFFGPGTRLTVL.

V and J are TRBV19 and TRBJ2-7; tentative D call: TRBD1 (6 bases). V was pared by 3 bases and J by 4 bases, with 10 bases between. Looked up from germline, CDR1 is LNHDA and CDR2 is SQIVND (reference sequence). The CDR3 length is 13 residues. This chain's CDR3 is CASSIGQNYEQYF. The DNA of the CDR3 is TGTGCCAGTAGTATTGGACAGAATTACGAGCAGTACTTC.

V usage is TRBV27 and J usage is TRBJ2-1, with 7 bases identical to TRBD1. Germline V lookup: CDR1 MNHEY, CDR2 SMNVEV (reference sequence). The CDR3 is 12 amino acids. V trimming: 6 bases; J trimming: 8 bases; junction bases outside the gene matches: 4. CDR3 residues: CASRHQGDEQFF. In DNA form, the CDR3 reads TGTGCCAGCAGGCATCAGGGGGATGAGCAGTTCTTC.

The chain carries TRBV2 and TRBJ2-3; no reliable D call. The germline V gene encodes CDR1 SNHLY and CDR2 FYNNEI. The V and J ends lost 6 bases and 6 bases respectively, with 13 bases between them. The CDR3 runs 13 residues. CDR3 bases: TGTGCCAGCAGCCAAACTGAGTATGATACGCAGTATTTT. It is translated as CASSQTEYDTQYF.

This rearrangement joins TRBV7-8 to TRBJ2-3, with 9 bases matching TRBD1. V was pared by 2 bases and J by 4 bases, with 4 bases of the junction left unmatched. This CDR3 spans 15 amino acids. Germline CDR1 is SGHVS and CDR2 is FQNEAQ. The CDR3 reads CASSLRGQGADTQYF. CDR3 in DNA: TGTGCCAGCAGCTTAAGGGGACAGGGCGCAGATACGCAGTATTTT.

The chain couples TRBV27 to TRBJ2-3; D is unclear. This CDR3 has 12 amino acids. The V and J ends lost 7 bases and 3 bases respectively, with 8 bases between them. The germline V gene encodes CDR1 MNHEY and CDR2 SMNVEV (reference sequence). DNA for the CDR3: TGTGCCAGCAATTCGGTTACAGATACGCAGTATTTT. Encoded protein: CASNSVTDTQYF.

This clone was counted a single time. In DNA, the CDR3 is TGTGCCAGCAGTTACTCCGGCAATTTTGCCAAAAACATTCAGTACTTC. Residues: CASSYSGNFAKNIQYF. The chain is built from TRBV6-5 and TRBJ2-4; D not certain. The CDR3 totals 16 residues. V lost 0 bases, J lost 1 base, and 10 bases lay in between. Germline CDR1 MNHEY, CDR2 SVGAGI.

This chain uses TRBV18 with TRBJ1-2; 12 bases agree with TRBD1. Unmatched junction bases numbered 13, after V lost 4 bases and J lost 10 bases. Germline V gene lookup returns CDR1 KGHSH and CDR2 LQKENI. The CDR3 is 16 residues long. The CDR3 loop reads CASSLNPGTGGQHYTF. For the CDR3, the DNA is TGTGCCAGCTCACTGAATCCCGGGACAGGGGGCCAACACTACACCTTC.

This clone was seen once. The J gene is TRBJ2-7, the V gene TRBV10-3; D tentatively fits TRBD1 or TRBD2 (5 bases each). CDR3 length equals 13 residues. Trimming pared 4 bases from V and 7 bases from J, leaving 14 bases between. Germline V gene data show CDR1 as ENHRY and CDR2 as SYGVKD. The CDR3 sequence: CAISVRTEGEQYF. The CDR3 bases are TGTGCCATCAGTGTTAGGACTGAGGGGGAGCAGTACTTC.

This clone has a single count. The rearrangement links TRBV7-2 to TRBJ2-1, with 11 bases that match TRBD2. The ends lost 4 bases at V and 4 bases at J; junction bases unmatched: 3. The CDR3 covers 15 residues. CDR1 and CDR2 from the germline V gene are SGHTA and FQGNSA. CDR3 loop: CASSSGLAEYNEQFF. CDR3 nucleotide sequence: TGTGCCAGCAGCTCGGGACTAGCGGAATACAATGAGCAGTTCTTC.

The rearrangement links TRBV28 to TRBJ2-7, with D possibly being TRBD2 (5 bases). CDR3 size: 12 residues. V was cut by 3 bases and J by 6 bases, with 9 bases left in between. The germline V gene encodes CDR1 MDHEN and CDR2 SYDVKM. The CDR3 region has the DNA TGTGCCAGCAGTTTTAGCGTAGGCGAGCAGTACTTC. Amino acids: CASSFSVGEQYF.